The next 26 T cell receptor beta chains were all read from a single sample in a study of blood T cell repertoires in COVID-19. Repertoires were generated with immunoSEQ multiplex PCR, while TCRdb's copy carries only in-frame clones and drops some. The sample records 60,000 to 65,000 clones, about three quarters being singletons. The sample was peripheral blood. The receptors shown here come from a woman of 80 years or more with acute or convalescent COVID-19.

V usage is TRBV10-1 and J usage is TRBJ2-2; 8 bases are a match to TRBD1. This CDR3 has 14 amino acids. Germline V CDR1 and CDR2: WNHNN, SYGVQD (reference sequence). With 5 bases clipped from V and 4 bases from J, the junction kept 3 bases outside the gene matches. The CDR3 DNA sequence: TGCGCCAGCAGTAGCACAGGGGGCACCGGGGAGCTGTTTTTT. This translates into CASSSTGGTGELFF.

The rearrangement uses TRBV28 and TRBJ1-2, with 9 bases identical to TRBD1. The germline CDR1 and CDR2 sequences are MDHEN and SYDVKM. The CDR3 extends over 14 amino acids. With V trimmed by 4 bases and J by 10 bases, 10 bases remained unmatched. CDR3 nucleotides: TGTGCCAGCAGTTCGACGGGACAGGGCTTTGTCTACACCTTC. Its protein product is CASSSTGQGFVYTF.

The CDR3 sequence is CASSLGAAPGNTIYF. In DNA form, the CDR3 reads TGTGCCAGCAGCTTAGGGGCCGCTCCGGGAAACACCATATATTTT. This chain links TRBV7-9 with TRBJ1-3; no clear D gene. With 1 base removed from V and 4 bases from J, the gap between germline ends came to 11 bases. The CDR3 loop spans 15 amino acids. From germline, CDR1 is SEHNR and CDR2 FQNEAQ (reference sequence).

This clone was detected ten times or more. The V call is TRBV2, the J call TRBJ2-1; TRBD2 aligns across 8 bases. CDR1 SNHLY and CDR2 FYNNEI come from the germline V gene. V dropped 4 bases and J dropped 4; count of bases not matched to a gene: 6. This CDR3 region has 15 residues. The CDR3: CASSASGSLYNEQFF. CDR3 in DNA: TGTGCCAGCAGTGCGAGCGGGAGTTTATACAATGAGCAGTTCTTC.

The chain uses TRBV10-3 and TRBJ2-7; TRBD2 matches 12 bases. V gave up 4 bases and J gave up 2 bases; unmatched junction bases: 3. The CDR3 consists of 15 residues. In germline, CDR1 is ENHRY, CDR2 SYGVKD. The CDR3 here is CAISATSGRTYEQYF. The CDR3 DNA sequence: TGTGCCATCAGTGCGACTAGCGGGAGAACCTACGAGCAGTACTTC.

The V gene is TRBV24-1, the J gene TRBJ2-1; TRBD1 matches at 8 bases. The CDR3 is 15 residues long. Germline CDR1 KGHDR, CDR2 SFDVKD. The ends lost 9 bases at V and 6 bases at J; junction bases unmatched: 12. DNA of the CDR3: TGTGCCACCTCACAGACAGGGGTTAGGGCCAATGAGCAGTTCTTC. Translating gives CATSQTGVRANEQFF.

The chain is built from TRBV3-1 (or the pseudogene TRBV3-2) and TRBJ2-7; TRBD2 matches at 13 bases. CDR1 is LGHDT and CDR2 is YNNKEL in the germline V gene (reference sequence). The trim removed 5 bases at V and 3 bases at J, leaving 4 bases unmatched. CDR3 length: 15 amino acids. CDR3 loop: CASSDRTSGGYEQYF. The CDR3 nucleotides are TGTGCCAGCAGCGACCGGACTAGCGGGGGCTACGAGCAGTACTTC.

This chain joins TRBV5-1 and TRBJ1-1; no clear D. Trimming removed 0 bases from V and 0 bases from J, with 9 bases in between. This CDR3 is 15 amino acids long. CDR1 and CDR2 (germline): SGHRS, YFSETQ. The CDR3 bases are TGCGCCAGCAGCTTGGTCGGGGTCATGAACACTGAAGCTTTCTTT. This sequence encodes CASSLVGVMNTEAFF.

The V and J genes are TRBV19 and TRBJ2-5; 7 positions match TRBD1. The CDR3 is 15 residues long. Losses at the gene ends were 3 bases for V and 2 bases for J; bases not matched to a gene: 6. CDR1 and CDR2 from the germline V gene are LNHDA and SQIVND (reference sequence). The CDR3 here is CASSIGTATQETQYF. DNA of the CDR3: TGTGCCAGTAGTATCGGGACAGCGACTCAAGAGACCCAGTACTTC.

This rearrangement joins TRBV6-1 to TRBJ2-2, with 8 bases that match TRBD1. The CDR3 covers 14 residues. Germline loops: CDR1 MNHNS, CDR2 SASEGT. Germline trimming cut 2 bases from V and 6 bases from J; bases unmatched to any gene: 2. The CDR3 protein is CASSEQGAAGELFF. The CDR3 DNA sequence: TGTGCCAGCAGTGAACAGGGGGCGGCCGGGGAGCTGTTTTTT.

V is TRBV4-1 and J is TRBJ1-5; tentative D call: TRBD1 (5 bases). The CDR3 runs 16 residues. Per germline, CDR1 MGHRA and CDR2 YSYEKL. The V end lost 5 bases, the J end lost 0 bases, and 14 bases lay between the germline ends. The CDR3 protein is CASSIRGGSSNQPQHF. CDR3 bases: TGCGCCAGCAGCATCCGGGGGGGGAGTAGCAATCAGCCCCAGCATTTT.

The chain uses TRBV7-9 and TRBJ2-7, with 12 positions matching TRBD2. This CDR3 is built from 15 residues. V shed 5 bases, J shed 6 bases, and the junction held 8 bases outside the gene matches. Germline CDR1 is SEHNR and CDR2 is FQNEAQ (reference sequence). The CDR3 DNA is TGTGCCAGCAGCCGGGCTGGACTAGCGGGGACCGAGCAGTACTTC. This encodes CASSRAGLAGTEQYF.

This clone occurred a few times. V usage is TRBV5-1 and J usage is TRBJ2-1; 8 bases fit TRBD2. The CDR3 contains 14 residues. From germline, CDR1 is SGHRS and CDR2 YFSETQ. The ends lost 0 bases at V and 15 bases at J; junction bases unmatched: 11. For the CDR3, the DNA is TGCGCCAGCAGCTTGGCCAGGAGCGGGAGCTTGCGGTTCTTC. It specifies CASSLARSGSLRFF.

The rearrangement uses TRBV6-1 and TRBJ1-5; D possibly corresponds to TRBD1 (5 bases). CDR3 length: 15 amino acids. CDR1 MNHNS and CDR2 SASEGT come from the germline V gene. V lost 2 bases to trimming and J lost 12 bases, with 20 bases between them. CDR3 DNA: TGTGCCAGCAGTGAAAGCGGGCAGGGCCGAGTCAGCCAGCATTTT. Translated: CASSESGQGRVSQHF.

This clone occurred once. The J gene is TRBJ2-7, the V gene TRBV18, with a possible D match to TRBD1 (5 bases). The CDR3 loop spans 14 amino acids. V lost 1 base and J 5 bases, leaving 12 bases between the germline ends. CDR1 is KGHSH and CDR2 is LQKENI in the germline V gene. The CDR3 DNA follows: TGTGCCAGCTCACCACGGACAAGCGCCAACGAGCAGTACTTC. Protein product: CASSPRTSANEQYF.

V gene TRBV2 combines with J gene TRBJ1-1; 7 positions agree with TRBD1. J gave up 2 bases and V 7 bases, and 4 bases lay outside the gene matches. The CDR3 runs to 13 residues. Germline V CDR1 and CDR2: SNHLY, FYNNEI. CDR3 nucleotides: TGTGCCAGCACCCGACAGGGTAACACTGAAGCTTTCTTT. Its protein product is CASTRQGNTEAFF. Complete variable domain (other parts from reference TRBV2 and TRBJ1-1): EPEVTQTPSHQVTQMGQEVILRCVPISNHLYFYWYRQILGQKVEFLVSFYNNEISEKSEIFDDQFSVERPDGSNFTLKIRSTKLEDSAMYFCASTRQGNTEAFFGQGTRLTVV.

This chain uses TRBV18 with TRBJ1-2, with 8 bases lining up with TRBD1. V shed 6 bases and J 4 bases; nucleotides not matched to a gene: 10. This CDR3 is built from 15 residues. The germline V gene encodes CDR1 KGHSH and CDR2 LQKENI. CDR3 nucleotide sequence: TGTGCCAGCTCCCCCGAGACAGGGGAAATCTATGGCTACACCTTC. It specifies CASSPETGEIYGYTF.

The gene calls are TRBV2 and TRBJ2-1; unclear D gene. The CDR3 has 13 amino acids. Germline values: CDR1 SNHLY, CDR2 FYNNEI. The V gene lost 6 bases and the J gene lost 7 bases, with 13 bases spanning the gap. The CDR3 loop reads CASSPVPGNEQFF. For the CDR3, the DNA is TGTGCCAGCAGCCCAGTACCAGGAAATGAGCAGTTCTTC.

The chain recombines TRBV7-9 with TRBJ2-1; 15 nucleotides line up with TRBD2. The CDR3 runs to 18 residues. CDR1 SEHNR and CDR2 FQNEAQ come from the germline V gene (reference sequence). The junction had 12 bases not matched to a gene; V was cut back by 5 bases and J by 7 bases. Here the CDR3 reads CASSPDRGLAGGRNEQFF. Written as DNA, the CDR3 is TGTGCCAGCAGCCCGGACAGGGGACTAGCGGGAGGAAGGAATGAGCAGTTCTTC.

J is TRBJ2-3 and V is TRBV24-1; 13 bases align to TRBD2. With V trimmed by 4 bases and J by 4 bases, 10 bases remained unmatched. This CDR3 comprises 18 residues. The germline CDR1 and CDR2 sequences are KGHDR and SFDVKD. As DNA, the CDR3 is TGTGCCACCAGTGACCTGGGACTAGCGGGAAAATCTGCAGATACGCAGTATTTT. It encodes CATSDLGLAGKSADTQYF.

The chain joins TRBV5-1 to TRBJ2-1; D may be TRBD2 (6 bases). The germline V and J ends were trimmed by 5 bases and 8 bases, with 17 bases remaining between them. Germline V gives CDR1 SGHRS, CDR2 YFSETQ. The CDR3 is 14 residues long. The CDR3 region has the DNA TGCGCCAGCAGTCTGGAGGGCCGGAGGGATGAGCAGTTCTTC. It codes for CASSLEGRRDEQFF.

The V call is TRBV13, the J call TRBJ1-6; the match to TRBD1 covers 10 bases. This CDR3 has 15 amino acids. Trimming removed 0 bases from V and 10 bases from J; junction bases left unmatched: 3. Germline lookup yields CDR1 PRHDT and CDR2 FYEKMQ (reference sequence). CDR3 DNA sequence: TGTGCCAGCAGCTTAGGTTGGACAGGGGGGTCACCCCTCCACTTT. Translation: CASSLGWTGGSPLHF.

CDR3 loop: CASRRDRGSTEAFF. DNA of the CDR3: TGTGCCAGCAGGCGGGACAGGGGAAGCACTGAAGCTTTCTTT. J is TRBJ1-1 and V is TRBV5-4; 10 nucleotides agree with TRBD1. In germline, CDR1 is SGHNT, CDR2 YYREEE (reference sequence). The CDR3 runs 14 residues. V lost 5 bases, J lost 4 bases, and 5 bases stayed unmatched. Full variable domain (missing parts from reference TRBV5-4 and TRBJ1-1): ETGVTQSPTHLIKTRGQQVTLRCSSQSGHNTVSWYQQALGQGPQFIFQYYREEENGRGNFPPRFSGLQFPNYSSELNVNALELDDSALYLCASRRDRGSTEAFFGQGTRLTVV.

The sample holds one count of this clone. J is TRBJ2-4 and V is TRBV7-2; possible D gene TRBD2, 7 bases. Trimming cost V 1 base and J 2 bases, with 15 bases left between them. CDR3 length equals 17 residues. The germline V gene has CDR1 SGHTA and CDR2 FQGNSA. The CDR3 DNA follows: TGTGCCAGCAGCTTAGAGGGGGGGGCCAGAACCAAAAACATTCAGTACTTC. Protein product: CASSLEGGARTKNIQYF.

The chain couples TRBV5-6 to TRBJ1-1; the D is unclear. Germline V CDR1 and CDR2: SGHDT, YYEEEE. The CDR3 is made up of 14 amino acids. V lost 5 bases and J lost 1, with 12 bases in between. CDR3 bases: TGTGCCAGCAGATCCGTCACACCGAACACTGAAGCTTTCTTT. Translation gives CASRSVTPNTEAFF.

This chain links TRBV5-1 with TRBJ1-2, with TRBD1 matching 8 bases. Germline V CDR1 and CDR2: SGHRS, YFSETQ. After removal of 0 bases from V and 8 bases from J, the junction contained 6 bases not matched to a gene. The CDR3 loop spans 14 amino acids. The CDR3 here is CASSLEGQGKGYTF. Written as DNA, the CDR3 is TGCGCCAGCAGCTTGGAAGGACAGGGAAAGGGCTACACCTTC.